This T cell receptor beta chain was profiled in a study of blood T cells in healthy people across ages. Study results and caveats: Age showed a roughly linear inverse relationship with TCR beta diversity per million T cells. Among long-lived donors, naive CD4+ cells were more numerous and diversity higher than in aged donors.

Trimming stripped 2 bases from V and 2 bases from J, with 11 bases between. Germline CDR1 SGHTA, CDR2 FQGNSA. The CDR3 consists of 15 residues. Primers used in a second PCR of roughly 7 to 12 cycles were a sample-barcoded 5' primer and a J-beta primer mix. TCRdb recomputed calls from the 5' RACE reads with MiXCR, one row per CDR3 protein. The sample has about 1.5 million distinct CDR3 sequences; about 42% are singletons. Total RNA, at least 5 micrograms per sample, came from PBMCs. As regards this clonotype: Its matching antigen is unknown.

The chain links TRBV7-2 to TRBJ2-3; D is perhaps TRBD2 (6 bases). Material for sequencing was blood. The TCR sequence derives from a young woman in good health. The CDR3 loop is CASSLRGLATDTQYF. The CDR3 region has the DNA TGTGCCAGCAGCTTAAGGGGACTTGCCACAGATACGCAGTATTTT.